The 3 T cell receptor beta chains presented below share a single source sample, sequenced in a study of T cell repertoires in cytomegalovirus infection. TCRdb reprocessed the reads via MiXCR and lists one record per CDR3 protein. The table shows about 360,000 distinct CDR3 sequences, with roughly 18% occurring only once. Sample: PBMCs. The receptor set was obtained from a human donor in good health (CMV status not recorded). Some clones in this sample may be carry-over from other donors' samples.

This chain joins TRBV20-1 and TRBJ2-5; weak D call: TRBD2 (5 bases). Per germline, CDR1 DFQATT and CDR2 SNEGSKA (reference sequence). V lost 6 bases to trimming and J lost 4 bases, with 12 bases between them. The CDR3 length is 12 residues. CDR3 coding DNA: TGCAGTGCAAGCAGGACTGGAGAGACCCAGTACTTC. This encodes CSASRTGETQYF.

The chain has TRBV12-5 and TRBJ2-2; the match to TRBD2 covers 7 bases. With V trimmed by 3 bases and J by 0 bases, 7 bases remained unmatched. This CDR3 spans 17 amino acids. From germline, CDR1 is LGHNT and CDR2 FRNRAP. This CDR3 reads CASGFGERGANTGELFF. CDR3 sequence (DNA): TGTGCTAGTGGTTTTGGAGAGCGGGGCGCGAACACCGGGGAGCTGTTTTTT.

This clonotype was observed a handful of times. The chain is built from TRBV2 and TRBJ1-5, with a weak D call TRBD1 (6 bases). This CDR3 has 16 amino acids. V lost 1 base and J lost 6, with 16 bases in between. CDR1 SNHLY and CDR2 FYNNEI come from the germline V gene. The CDR3 nucleotides read TGTGCCAGCAGTGAAGAACAGGGTAGAGTGGGTCAGCCCCAGCATTTT. Encoded protein: CASSEEQGRVGQPQHF.